This entry describes one TCR beta chain. Its antigen is unknown. Adults with ileal or ileocolonic Crohn's disease and an indication for resection were eligible. This entry is derived from a study of T cell repertoires in ileal Crohn's disease. Whole-study context: Median disease duration was about eight years; around 35% smoked at surgery.

Per sample, 500 to 650 nanograms of biopsy DNA were TCRB immunosequenced. Sequencing used immunoSEQ multiplex PCR; TCRdb keeps in-frame clones, though not all of them. The table shows 7,000 to 9,500 clones, with approximately 96% occurring only once. Trimming removed 5 bases from V and 4 bases from J; junction bases left unmatched: 2. The V gene's germline CDR1 is MDHEN and CDR2 SYDVKM. The CDR3 sequence is 13 residues long. Whole-study results and caveats: Clonality above 26.8% at surgery always came with endoscopic recurrence.

The V call is TRBV28, the J call TRBJ1-5; 7 bases align to TRBD1. What was sequenced was ileal tissue. The sequence was obtained from an adult with Crohn's disease. The chain's CDR3 is CASSDRVNQPQHF. The DNA for the CDR3 is TGTGCCAGCAGTGACAGGGTGAATCAGCCCCAGCATTTT.